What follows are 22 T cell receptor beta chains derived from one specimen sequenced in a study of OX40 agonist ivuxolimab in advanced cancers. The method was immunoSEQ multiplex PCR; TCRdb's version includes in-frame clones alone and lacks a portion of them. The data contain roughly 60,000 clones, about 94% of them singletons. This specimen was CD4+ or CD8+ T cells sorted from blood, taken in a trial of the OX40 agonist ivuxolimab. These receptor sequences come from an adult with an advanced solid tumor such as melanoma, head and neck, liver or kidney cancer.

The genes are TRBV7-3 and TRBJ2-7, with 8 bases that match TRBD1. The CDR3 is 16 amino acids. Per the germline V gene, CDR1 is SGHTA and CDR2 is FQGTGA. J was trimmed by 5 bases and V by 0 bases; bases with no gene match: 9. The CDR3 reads CASSLTPAGQGDEQYF. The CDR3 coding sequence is TGTGCCAGCAGCTTAACGCCGGCAGGACAGGGTGACGAGCAGTACTTC. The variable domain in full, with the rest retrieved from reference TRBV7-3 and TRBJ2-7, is GAGVSQTPSNKVTEKGKYVELRCDPISGHTALYWYRQSLGQGPEFLIYFQGTGAADDSGLPNDRFFAVRPEGSVSTLKIQRTERGDSAVYLCASSLTPAGQGDEQYFGPGTRLTVT.

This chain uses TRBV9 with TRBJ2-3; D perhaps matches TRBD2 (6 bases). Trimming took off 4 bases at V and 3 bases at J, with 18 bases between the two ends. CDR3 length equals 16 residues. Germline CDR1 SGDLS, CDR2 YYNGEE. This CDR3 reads CASSPRGLPSTDTQYF. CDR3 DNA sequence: TGTGCCAGCAGCCCCCGTGGACTACCCTCAACAGATACGCAGTATTTT.

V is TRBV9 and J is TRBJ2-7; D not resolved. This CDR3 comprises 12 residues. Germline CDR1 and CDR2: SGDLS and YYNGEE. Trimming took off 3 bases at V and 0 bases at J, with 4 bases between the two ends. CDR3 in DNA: TGTGCCAGCAGCGGGGACTCCTACGAGCAGTACTTC. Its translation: CASSGDSYEQYF.

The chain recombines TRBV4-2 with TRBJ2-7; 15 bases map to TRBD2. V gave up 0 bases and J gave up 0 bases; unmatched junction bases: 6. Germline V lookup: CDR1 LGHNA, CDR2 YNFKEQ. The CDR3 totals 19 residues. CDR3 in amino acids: CASSQEGGLAGGPSYEQYF. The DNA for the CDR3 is TGTGCCAGCAGCCAAGAGGGGGGACTAGCGGGAGGCCCCTCCTACGAGCAGTACTTC.

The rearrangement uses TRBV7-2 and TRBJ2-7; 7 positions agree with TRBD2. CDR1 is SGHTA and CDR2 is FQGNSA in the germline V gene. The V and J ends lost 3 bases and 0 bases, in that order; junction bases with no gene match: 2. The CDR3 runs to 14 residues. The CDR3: CASSFLAASYEQYF. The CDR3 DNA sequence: TGTGCCAGCAGCTTCCTAGCGGCCTCCTACGAGCAGTACTTC.

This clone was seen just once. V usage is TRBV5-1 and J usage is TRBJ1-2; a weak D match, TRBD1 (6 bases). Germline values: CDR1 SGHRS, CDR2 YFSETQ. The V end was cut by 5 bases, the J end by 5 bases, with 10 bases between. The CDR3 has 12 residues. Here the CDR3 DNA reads TGCGCCAGCAGGACAGGATCGTATGGCTACACCTTC. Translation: CASRTGSYGYTF.

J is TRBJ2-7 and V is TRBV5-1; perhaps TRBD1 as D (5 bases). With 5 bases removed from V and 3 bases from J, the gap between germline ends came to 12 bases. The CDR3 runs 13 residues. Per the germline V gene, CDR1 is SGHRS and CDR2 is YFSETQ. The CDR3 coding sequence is TGCGCCAGCAGAGTGACAGCTAACTACGAGCAGTACTTC. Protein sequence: CASRVTANYEQYF.

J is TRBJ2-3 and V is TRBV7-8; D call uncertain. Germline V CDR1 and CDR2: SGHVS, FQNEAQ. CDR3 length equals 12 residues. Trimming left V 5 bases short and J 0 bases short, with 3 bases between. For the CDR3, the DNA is TGTGCCAGCAGCCCAAGCACAGATACGCAGTATTTT. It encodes CASSPSTDTQYF.

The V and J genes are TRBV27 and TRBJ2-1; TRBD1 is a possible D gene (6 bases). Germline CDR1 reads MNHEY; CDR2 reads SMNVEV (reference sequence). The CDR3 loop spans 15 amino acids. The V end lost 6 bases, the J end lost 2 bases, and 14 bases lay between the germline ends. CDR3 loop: CASRKRTATYNEQFF. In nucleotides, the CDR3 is TGTGCCAGCAGGAAGAGGACAGCCACCTACAATGAGCAGTTCTTC.

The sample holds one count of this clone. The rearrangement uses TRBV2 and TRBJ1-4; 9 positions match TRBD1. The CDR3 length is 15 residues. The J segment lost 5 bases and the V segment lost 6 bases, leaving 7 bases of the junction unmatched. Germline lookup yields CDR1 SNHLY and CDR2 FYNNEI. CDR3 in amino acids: CASRLLGTGNEKLFF. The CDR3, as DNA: TGTGCCAGCAGGCTTCTAGGGACAGGGAATGAAAAACTGTTTTTT.

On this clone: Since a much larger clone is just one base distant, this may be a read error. The CDR3 region is CASSPHRAGANVLTF. The CDR3 DNA reads TGTGCCAGCAGCCCTCACAGGGCTGGGGCCAACGTCCTGACTTTC. This chain joins TRBV9 and TRBJ2-6, with D possibly TRBD1 on 6 matching bases. V was trimmed by 4 bases and J by 2 bases, leaving 10 bases between them. The germline CDR1 and CDR2 sequences are SGDLS and YYNGEE. The length of the CDR3 is 15 residues.

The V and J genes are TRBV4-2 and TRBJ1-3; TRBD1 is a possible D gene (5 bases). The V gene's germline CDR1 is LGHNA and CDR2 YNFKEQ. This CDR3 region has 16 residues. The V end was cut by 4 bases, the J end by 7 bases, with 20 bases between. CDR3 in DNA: TGTGCCAGCAGCCCAGACGTGAGAGGGGAATTCAACACCATATATTTT. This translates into CASSPDVRGEFNTIYF.

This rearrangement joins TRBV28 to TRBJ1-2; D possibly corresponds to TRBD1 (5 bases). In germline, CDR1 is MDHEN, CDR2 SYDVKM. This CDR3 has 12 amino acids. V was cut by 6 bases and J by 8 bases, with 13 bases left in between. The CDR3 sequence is CASRQGIWGYTF. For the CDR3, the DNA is TGTGCCAGCAGGCAGGGAATTTGGGGCTACACCTTC.

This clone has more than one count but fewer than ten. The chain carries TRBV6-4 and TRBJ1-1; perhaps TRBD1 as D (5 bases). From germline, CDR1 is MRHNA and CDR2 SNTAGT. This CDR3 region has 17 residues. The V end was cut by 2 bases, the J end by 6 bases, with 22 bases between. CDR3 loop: CASSDTGTRGVLAEAFF. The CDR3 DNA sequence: TGTGCCAGCAGTGACACGGGGACGCGGGGGGTCTTAGCTGAAGCTTTCTTT.

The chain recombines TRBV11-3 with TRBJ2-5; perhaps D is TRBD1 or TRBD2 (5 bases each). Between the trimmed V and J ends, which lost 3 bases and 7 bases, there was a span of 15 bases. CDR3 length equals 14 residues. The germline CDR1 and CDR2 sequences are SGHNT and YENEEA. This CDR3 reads CASSFRDGKGTQYF. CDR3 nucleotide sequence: TGTGCCAGCAGCTTCCGGGACGGCAAGGGGACCCAGTACTTC.

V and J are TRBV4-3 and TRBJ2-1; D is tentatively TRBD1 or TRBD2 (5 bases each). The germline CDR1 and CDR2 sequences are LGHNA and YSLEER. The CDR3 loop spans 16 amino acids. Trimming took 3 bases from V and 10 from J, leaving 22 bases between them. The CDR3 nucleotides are TGCGCCAGCAGCCAGGATCGAACGGGGACGGTTCGAGAGCAGTTCTTC. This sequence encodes CASSQDRTGTVREQFF.

The CDR3 nucleotides are TGTGCCAGCAGCCCCGAGATGGGTTCCTACGAGCAGTACTTC. This translates into CASSPEMGSYEQYF. This sequence joins TRBV5-8 and TRBJ2-7; D unclear. This CDR3 spans 14 amino acids. CDR1 SGHTS and CDR2 YDEGEE come from the germline V gene. Trimming took off 4 bases at V and 1 base at J, with 12 bases between the two ends.

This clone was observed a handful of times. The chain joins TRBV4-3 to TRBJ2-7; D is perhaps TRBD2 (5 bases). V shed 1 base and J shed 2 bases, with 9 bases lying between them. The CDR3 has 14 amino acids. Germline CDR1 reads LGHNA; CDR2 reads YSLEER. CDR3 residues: CASSQAGGAYEQYF. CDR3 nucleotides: TGCGCCAGCAGCCAAGCTGGAGGCGCCTACGAGCAGTACTTC.

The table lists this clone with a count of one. CDR3 protein: CASSIAGDTDTQYF. The CDR3 region has the DNA TGTGCCAGCAGTATAGCGGGAGACACAGATACGCAGTATTTT. The gene calls are TRBV27 and TRBJ2-3, with 9 bases that match TRBD2. Germline loops: CDR1 MNHEY, CDR2 SMNVEV (reference sequence). The V segment lost 5 bases and the J segment 2 bases; nucleotides outside the gene matches: 2. There are 14 residues in the CDR3.

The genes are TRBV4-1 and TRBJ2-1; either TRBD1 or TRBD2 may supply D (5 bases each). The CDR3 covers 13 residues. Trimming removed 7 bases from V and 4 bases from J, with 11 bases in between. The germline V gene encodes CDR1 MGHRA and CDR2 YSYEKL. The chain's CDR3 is CASTGTGYNEQFF. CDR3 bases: TGCGCCAGCACCGGGACGGGGTACAATGAGCAGTTCTTC.

The CDR3 DNA is TGTGCCAGCAGCTTAGGTCTGGCCCAAGCCTACGAGCAGTACTTC. Protein sequence: CASSLGLAQAYEQYF. V gene TRBV7-8 combines with J gene TRBJ2-7; D is undetermined. CDR3 length: 15 amino acids. The germline CDR1 and CDR2 sequences are SGHVS and FQNEAQ. V was cut by 1 base and J by 2 bases, with 12 bases left in between. Supplemented by reference TRBV7-8 and TRBJ2-7, the full variable domain reads GAGVSQSPRYKVAKRGQDVALRCDPISGHVSLFWYQQALGQGPEFLTYFQNEAQLDKSGLPSDRFFAERPEGSVSTLKIQRTQQEDSAVYLCASSLGLAQAYEQYFGPGTRLTVT.

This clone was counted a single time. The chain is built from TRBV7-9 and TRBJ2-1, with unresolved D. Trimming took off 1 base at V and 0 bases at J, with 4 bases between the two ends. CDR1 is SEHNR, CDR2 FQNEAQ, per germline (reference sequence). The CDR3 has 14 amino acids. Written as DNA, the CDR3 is TGTGCCAGCAGCTTAGGTAGCTCCTACAATGAGCAGTTCTTC. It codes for CASSLGSSYNEQFF.